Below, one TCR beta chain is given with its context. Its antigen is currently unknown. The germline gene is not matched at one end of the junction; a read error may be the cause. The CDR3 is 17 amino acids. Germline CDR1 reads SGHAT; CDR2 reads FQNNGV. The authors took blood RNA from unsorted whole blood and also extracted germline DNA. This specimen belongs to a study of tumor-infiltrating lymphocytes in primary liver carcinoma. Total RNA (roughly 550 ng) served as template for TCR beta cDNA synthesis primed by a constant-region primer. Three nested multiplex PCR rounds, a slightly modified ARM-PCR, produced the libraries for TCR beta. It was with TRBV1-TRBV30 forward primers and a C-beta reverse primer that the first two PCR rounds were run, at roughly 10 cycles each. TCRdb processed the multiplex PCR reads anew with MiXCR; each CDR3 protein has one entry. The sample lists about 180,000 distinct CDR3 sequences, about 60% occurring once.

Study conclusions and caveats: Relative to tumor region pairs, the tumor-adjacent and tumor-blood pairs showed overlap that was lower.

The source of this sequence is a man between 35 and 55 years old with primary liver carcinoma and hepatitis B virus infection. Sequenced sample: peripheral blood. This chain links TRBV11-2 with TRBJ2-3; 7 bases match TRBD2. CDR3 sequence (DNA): TGTACCAGCAGCCTGTCGGGAGGCACTAGCGTCACAGATACGCAGTATTTT. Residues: CTSSLSGGTSVTDTQYF.